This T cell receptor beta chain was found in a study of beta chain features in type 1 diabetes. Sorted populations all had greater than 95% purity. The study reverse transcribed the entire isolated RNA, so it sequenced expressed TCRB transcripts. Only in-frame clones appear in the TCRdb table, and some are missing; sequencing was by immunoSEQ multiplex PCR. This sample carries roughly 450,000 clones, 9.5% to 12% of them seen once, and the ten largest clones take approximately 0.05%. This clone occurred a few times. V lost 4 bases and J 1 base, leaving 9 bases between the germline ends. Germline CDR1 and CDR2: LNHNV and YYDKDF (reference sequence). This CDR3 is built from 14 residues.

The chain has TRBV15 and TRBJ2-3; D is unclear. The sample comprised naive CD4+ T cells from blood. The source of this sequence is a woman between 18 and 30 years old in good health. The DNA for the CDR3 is TGTGCCACCAGCACCCTACGAGGCACAGATACGCAGTATTTT. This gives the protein CATSTLRGTDTQYF.